The 4 T cell receptor beta chains below all came from one sample that was sequenced in a study of T cell responses to AZD1222 COVID-19 vaccine. Some clones are missing from TCRdb's copy, which holds only in-frame ones; the method was immunoSEQ multiplex PCR. The sample carries about 190,000 clones, 85% to 95% recorded once. The specimen was peripheral blood, collected on day 0 of AZD1222 vaccination. The receptors were sampled from an adult in good health.

Remarks on this clone: Within the sample, other DNA sequences also encode this same CDR3. The rearrangement links TRBV19 to TRBJ1-2, with a weak D call TRBD1 (6 bases). Trimming shortened V by 3 bases and J by 4 bases, and 12 bases separated the two germline ends. CDR3 length: 14 residues. Germline V gives CDR1 LNHDA, CDR2 SQIVND (reference sequence). Here the CDR3 reads CASSIEQGPYGYTF. In DNA, the CDR3 is TGTGCCAGTAGTATCGAACAGGGTCCCTATGGCTACACCTTC.

DNA of the CDR3: TGTGCCAGCTCACCAAGGACAGGGGCTCCAAACACTGAAGCTTTCTTT. This gives the protein CASSPRTGAPNTEAFF. This chain uses TRBV18 with TRBJ1-1; 9 bases align to TRBD1. J was trimmed by 2 bases and V by 2 bases; bases with no gene match: 6. CDR1 KGHSH and CDR2 LQKENI come from the germline V gene. The CDR3 covers 16 residues.

This clone was recorded once. CDR3 nucleotides: TGCGCCAGCAGCTTCAACACAGGGGTGAACACTGAAGCTTTCTTT. Protein: CASSFNTGVNTEAFF. J is TRBJ1-1 and V is TRBV5-1, with 7 bases identical to TRBD1. V shed 2 bases, J shed 0 bases, and the junction held 4 bases outside the gene matches. The CDR3 has 15 residues. The germline CDR1 and CDR2 sequences are SGHRS and YFSETQ.

The chain employs TRBV5-1 and TRBJ2-1; D may be TRBD1 (6 bases). CDR1 and CDR2 from the germline V gene are SGHRS and YFSETQ. The CDR3 totals 14 residues. Between the trimmed V and J ends, which lost 8 bases and 5 bases, there was a span of 17 bases. The CDR3 nucleotides read TGCGCCAGTTTTCGGGACACCCAAGACAATGAGCAGTTCTTC. Its protein is CASFRDTQDNEQFF.